What follows is one T cell receptor beta chain and its context. This receptor's antigen is unknown. No quality values exist for individual bases; no much larger clone is one base distant. The V end loses 2 bases and the J end loses 2 bases, and a stretch of 9 bases separates them. CDR1 MNHEY and CDR2 SMNVEV are derived from the germline V gene (reference sequence). The cysteine opens and the phenylalanine closes a CDR3 of 14 amino acids. Kept here is only the CDR3 DNA, which spans 42 bases and is read in frame from base 1. The data originate from a study of blood T cells in healthy people across ages (dated by TCRdb to 2013 to 2016). With regard to the full study: In model experiments, template switching captured roughly one uniquely barcoded TCR beta cDNA molecule for every two T cells. The study measured age-related changes in TCR beta repertoire diversity using deep sequencing normalized with unique cDNA molecular identifiers. The donors were split into four age groups: young (average 16 years), middle-aged (roughly 39), aged (approximately 60) and long-lived (roughly 88). To avoid experimental bias, donors of different ages were spread randomly across the sequencing lanes. Two additional independent replicas of 1 million unique cDNA reads from the same blood draw were analyzed for two donors (one aged 18 to 29 and one aged 80 or older). General findings and caveats noted by the study authors: There was a strong correlation between observed TCR beta diversity and the percentage of naive T cells measured by flow cytometry. Estimates of total diversity based on one million sequenced T cells were regarded as lower bounds and as underestimates. Compared with the aged group, more naive CD4+ T cells, fewer expanded clones and increased TCR diversity were shown by the long-lived group, suggesting age selection. Observed TCR beta diversity per million T cells fell roughly linearly with age, and a significant reduction was already apparent by age roughly 41. Since profiling was done on bulk unsorted PBMCs, naive and antigen-experienced compartments could not be conclusively compared. Donor CMV infection status was unknown, potentially confounding age-related changes in expanded clonotypes.

Library preparation used 5' RACE. Sequencer: Illumina HiSeq 2500. A second PCR of about 7 to 12 cycles was run with a J-beta primer mix and a sample-barcoded 5' primer. A template-switch 5' adaptor carrying 12 random nucleotides introduced a unique molecular identifier onto each TCR beta cDNA molecule. Each sample yielded at least 2.5 million CDR3-containing paired-end reads. The Mint cDNA synthesis kit, primed by a TRBC-specific oligonucleotide, was used to synthesize first-strand cDNA from all RNA. Following uracil-DNA glycosylase treatment, a first 18-cycle PCR with universal primers M1SS and BC2_uni_R was performed on all cDNA. On the authors' methods: Each sample was normalized by randomly selecting 1 million high-quality reads, each carrying a distinct molecular identifier. Instead of being binned into consensus sequences, reads that shared molecular identifiers were thrown out. MiTCR, set to a Q25 quality threshold and the strictest error-elimination algorithm, was used for CDR3 identification, clonotype clustering and error correction. A nonparametric unseen species model with Euler transformation was used to estimate a lower bound on total TCR beta diversity. The public sequencing data were trimmed at Q25 with fastp and processed into clonotypes with MiXCR by TCRdb, which kept only in-frame beta chains. Each record represents a unique CDR3 protein, reported with the most common genes and DNA among its rows. The V and J calls, along with clone size, are taken from TCRdb and not from the paper's own processing. The table for this sample lists about a million distinct CDR3 sequences; about 44% of them were counted only once. Clones ranked in the top ten supply 13% of the sample.

The 39 donors, aged about 6 to 95 years, were systemically healthy Caucasian individuals from Russia. Ten milliliters of peripheral blood were collected from each donor into EDTA-treated Vacutainer tubes. Ficoll-Paque density-gradient centrifugation was used to isolate PBMCs, with at least 7 million per sample. Trizol reagent was used to extract total RNA from the PBMCs, yielding at least 6 micrograms per sample. Naive CD45RAhigh/CD27high T cell percentages were measured by flow cytometry on a PBMC aliquot from every donor. The chain links TRBV27 with TRBJ1-1; the D region possibly corresponds to TRBD1 (5 bases align). This clonotype was sampled from a man under 40 in good health. Input material: blood. DNA sequence: TGTGCCAGCAGTTTAAACGGACATAACACTGAAGCTTTCTTT. This encodes CASSLNGHNTEAFF.